This T cell receptor beta chain was identified during a study of cytomegalovirus exposure and HLA in healthy donors. Study-wide background: Early released data comprised tens of millions of unique TCRs from HLA-typed donors.

This clone was counted once. Primers: 60 Vbeta forward and 13 Jbeta reverse. Authors' analysis steps: Around 83 million unique TCR beta chains, some 9.9 million shared, were counted in a later analysis. Sequencing used immunoSEQ multiplex PCR; TCRdb keeps in-frame clones, though not all of them. D and trimming were read from the DNA, whereas the V and J calls and clone size are those reported in that table. This table has roughly 200,000 clones, roughly four fifths appearing once. The V and J ends lost 5 bases and 0 bases, in that order; junction bases with no gene match: 13. Germline V CDR1 and CDR2: SGHDN, FVKESK. The CDR3 is made up of 19 amino acids.

The V gene is TRBV14, the J gene TRBJ2-3, with 11 positions matching TRBD1. This TCR was recovered from a woman aged 25 to 39 in good health and CMV-seropositive. The sequenced sample consisted of PBMCs. CDR3 protein: CASSGHRDRGTSSTDTQYF. CDR3 DNA: TGTGCCAGCAGCGGACACCGGGACAGGGGGACCTCTAGCACAGATACGCAGTATTTT.